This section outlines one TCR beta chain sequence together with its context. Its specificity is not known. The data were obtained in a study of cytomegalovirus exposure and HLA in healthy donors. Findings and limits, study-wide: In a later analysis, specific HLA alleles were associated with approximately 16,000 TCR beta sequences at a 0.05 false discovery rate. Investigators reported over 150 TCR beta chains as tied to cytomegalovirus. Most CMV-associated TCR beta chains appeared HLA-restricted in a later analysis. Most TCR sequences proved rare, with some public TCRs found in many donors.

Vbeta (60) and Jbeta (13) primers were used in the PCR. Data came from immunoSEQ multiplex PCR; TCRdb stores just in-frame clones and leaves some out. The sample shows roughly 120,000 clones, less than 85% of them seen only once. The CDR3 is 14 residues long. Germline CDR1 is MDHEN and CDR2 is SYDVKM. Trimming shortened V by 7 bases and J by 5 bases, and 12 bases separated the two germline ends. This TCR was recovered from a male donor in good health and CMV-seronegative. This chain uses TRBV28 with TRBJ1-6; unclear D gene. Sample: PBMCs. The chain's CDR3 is CASTSRRHNSPLHF. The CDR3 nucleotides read TGTGCCAGCACCTCGAGGAGACATAATTCACCCCTCCACTTT.